Listed here are 20 T cell receptor beta chains from one sample, sequenced in a study of blood T cell repertoires in COVID-19. TCRdb keeps only in-frame clones here, not all; method: immunoSEQ multiplex PCR. The repertoire holds about 400,000 clones, with more than 75% as singletons. Material for sequencing was PBMCs or T cells enriched from blood (not recorded which). These receptors were obtained from a woman aged 25-40 years with acute COVID-19.

This chain connects TRBV29-1 to TRBJ2-7; D not resolved. V was pared by 8 bases and J by 3 bases, with 14 bases between. Germline CDR1 is SQVTM and CDR2 is ANQGSEA. The CDR3 loop spans 12 amino acids. The CDR3 is CSPRLRNYEQYF. In DNA form, the CDR3 reads TGCAGCCCGCGGTTGAGGAACTACGAGCAGTACTTC.

The V and J genes are TRBV9 and TRBJ1-5, with D tentatively TRBD1 (5 bases). The CDR3 sequence is 14 residues long. Germline V gives CDR1 SGDLS, CDR2 YYNGEE. The V gene lost 4 bases and the J gene lost 9 bases, with 17 bases spanning the gap. The CDR3 DNA reads as TGTGCCAGCAGCCTTACGGGCGGGAGGGGGCCCCAGCATTTT. Translating it yields CASSLTGGRGPQHF.

The chain employs TRBV19 and TRBJ2-1, with TRBD2 identical over 8 bases. The CDR3 contains 16 residues. Germline trimming cut 5 bases from V and 1 base from J; bases unmatched to any gene: 7. The germline gives CDR1 LNHDA, CDR2 SQIVND (reference sequence). Written as DNA, the CDR3 is TGTGCCAGTAGTCAAGCCGGGACTAGATCCTACAATGAGCAGTTCTTC. Protein product: CASSQAGTRSYNEQFF.

This chain links TRBV10-2 with TRBJ2-7; D unresolved. Germline CDR1 and CDR2: WSHSY and SAAADI. Trimming left V 0 bases short and J 6 bases short, with 9 bases between. CDR3 size: 13 residues. CDR3 in DNA: TGCGCCAGCAGTGAGTCGAGTTCGTTCGAGCAGTACTTC. Its protein is CASSESSSFEQYF.

The chain recombines TRBV5-1 with TRBJ1-2, with a possible D match to TRBD1 (6 bases). V was trimmed by 3 bases and J by 3 bases, leaving 9 bases between them. This CDR3 is built from 13 residues. Germline V gene sequence: CDR1 SGHRS, CDR2 YFSETQ. The CDR3 here is CASSSSGDYGYTF. The CDR3 nucleotides are TGCGCCAGCAGCTCCTCAGGGGACTATGGCTACACCTTC.

The chain employs TRBV9 and TRBJ1-1; D is uncertain. This CDR3 spans 16 amino acids. Trimming took 4 bases from V and 1 from J, leaving 17 bases between them. Germline loops: CDR1 SGDLS, CDR2 YYNGEE. CDR3 in amino acids: CASSPRLRETNTEAFF. CDR3 bases: TGTGCCAGCAGCCCCCGACTTCGGGAAACGAACACTGAAGCTTTCTTT.

This clone was observed a single time. The chain recombines TRBV13 with TRBJ2-2; 10 bases line up with TRBD2. The CDR3 is 16 residues long. The V and J ends lost 5 bases and 3 bases, in that order; junction bases with no gene match: 6. Germline V lookup: CDR1 PRHDT, CDR2 FYEKMQ (reference sequence). CDR3 sequence (DNA): TGTGCCAGCAGCCTCAGGACTAGCGGCGACACCGGGGAGCTGTTTTTT. Amino acid sequence: CASSLRTSGDTGELFF.

The V and J genes are TRBV19 and TRBJ1-2; 11 bases fit TRBD1. J lost 4 bases, V lost 4 bases, and 8 bases had no gene match. Germline loops: CDR1 LNHDA, CDR2 SQIVND (reference sequence). The CDR3 runs to 16 residues. CDR3 amino acids: CASSRTGGAGTYGYTF. As DNA, the CDR3 is TGTGCCAGTAGTAGGACAGGGGGCGCGGGGACCTATGGCTACACCTTC.

The V call is TRBV29-1, the J call TRBJ2-7, with no clear D. The length of the CDR3 is 12 residues. V gave up 4 bases and J gave up 2 bases, with 9 bases separating them. CDR1 is SQVTM and CDR2 is ANQGSEA in the germline V gene. CDR3 sequence (DNA): TGCAGCGTTGGCAGGAACCCCTACGAGCAGTACTTC. Amino acid sequence: CSVGRNPYEQYF.

This clone has just a few counts. This chain connects TRBV7-2 to TRBJ2-7, with D unclear. The CDR3 has 14 amino acids. CDR1 SGHTA and CDR2 FQGNSA come from the germline V gene. Trimming removed 2 bases from V and 4 bases from J, with 12 bases in between. Written as DNA, the CDR3 is TGTGCCAGCAGCTTACAAGCTAGTAAGTACGAGCAGTACTTC. Residues: CASSLQASKYEQYF.

The chain is built from TRBV11-2 and TRBJ1-1; no reliable D call. V lost 3 bases, J lost 1 base, and 6 bases lay in between. CDR1 is SGHAT and CDR2 is FQNNGV in the germline V gene. The CDR3 length is 13 residues. CDR3 nucleotides: TGTGCCAGCAGCTTTAAACAGAACACTGAAGCTTTCTTT. It encodes CASSFKQNTEAFF.

In its sample, this clone was seen once. This sequence joins TRBV30 and TRBJ1-5; a weak D match, TRBD1 (6 bases). The length of the CDR3 is 15 residues. V lost 2 bases, J lost 0 bases, and 11 bases lay in between. The germline gives CDR1 GTSNPN, CDR2 SVGIG (reference sequence). This CDR3 is CAWSHQGISNQPQHF. The CDR3 DNA reads as TGTGCCTGGAGTCATCAGGGGATTAGCAATCAGCCCCAGCATTTT. Using reference TRBV30 and TRBJ1-5 for the parts outside the CDR3, the full variable domain is SQTIHQWPATLVQPVGSPLSLECTVEGTSNPNLYWYRQAAGRGLQLLFYSVGIGQISSEVPQNLSASRPQDRQFILSSKKLLLSDSGFYLCAWSHQGISNQPQHFGDGTRLSIL.

This rearrangement joins TRBV5-5 to TRBJ2-2, with D perhaps TRBD1 (5 bases). Trimming took off 3 bases at V and 1 base at J, with 10 bases between the two ends. The germline CDR1 and CDR2 sequences are SGHKS and YYEKEE (reference sequence). The CDR3 covers 15 residues. CDR3 sequence: CASSSDIRNTGELFF. The CDR3 region has the DNA TGTGCCAGCAGCTCGGACATCCGGAACACCGGGGAGCTGTTTTTT.

The chain is built from TRBV30 and TRBJ1-1; D may be TRBD1 (5 bases). The CDR3 extends over 16 amino acids. CDR1 and CDR2 (germline): GTSNPN, SVGIG (reference sequence). V lost 4 bases and J 2 bases, leaving 20 bases between the germline ends. In DNA form, the CDR3 reads TGTGCCTGGACTAAAGTTTCTGCAGGGTCCAACACTGAAGCTTTCTTT. Translated: CAWTKVSAGSNTEAFF.

The chain is built from TRBV18 and TRBJ2-7, with TRBD1 matching over 9 bases. Germline CDR1 is KGHSH and CDR2 is LQKENI. The length of the CDR3 is 17 residues. V gave up 3 bases and J gave up 2 bases; unmatched junction bases: 11. CDR3 protein: CASSPPLTGGEPYEQYF. For the CDR3, the DNA is TGTGCCAGCTCACCGCCATTAACAGGGGGCGAACCCTACGAGCAGTACTTC. The complete variable domain, with remaining parts taken from reference TRBV18 and TRBJ2-7, reads NAGVMQNPRHLVRRRGQEARLRCSPMKGHSHVYWYRQLPEEGLKFMVYLQKENIIDESGMPKERFSAEFPKEGPSILRIQQVVRGDSAAYFCASSPPLTGGEPYEQYFGPGTRLTVT.

This clone showed up just a few times. The rearrangement joins TRBV7-6 to TRBJ1-2; 9 nucleotides agree with TRBD1. Trimming cost V 1 base and J 4 bases; bases outside gene matches: 4. The germline V gene has CDR1 SGHVS and CDR2 FNYEAQ. This CDR3 contains 15 residues. For the CDR3, the DNA is TGTGCCAGCAGCTTAGAGGGGACAGGGAGCTATGGCTACACCTTC. Its protein is CASSLEGTGSYGYTF.

J is TRBJ1-1 and V is TRBV10-1; the D is unclear. CDR1 is WNHNN, CDR2 SYGVQD, per germline (reference sequence). Trimming took off 6 bases at V and 3 bases at J, with 8 bases between the two ends. The CDR3 covers 12 residues. CDR3 nucleotides: TGCGCCAGCAGCGATCCGGACACTGAAGCTTTCTTT. It specifies CASSDPDTEAFF.

J is TRBJ1-6 and V is TRBV7-2; 7 bases fit TRBD1. J was trimmed by 7 bases and V by 0 bases; bases with no gene match: 6. CDR3 length equals 16 residues. Germline loops: CDR1 SGHTA, CDR2 FQGNSA. The CDR3 coding sequence is TGTGCCAGCAGCTTAGCTGGGGGACAGCCCAATTCACCCCTCCACTTT. Translating it yields CASSLAGGQPNSPLHF.

This chain connects TRBV6-5 to TRBJ2-5; 7 bases fit TRBD1. Trimming took 0 bases from V and 4 from J; bases not matched to a gene: 5. The length of the CDR3 is 15 residues. The germline CDR1 and CDR2 sequences are MNHEY and SVGAGI. CDR3 DNA sequence: TGTGCCAGCAGTTACTCTGGATCAGGGGGAGAGACCCAGTACTTC. This codes for CASSYSGSGGETQYF.

The chain joins TRBV5-1 to TRBJ2-7, with 7 bases lining up with TRBD1. From germline, CDR1 is SGHRS and CDR2 YFSETQ. The ends lost 5 bases at V and 0 bases at J; junction bases unmatched: 5. The CDR3 length is 14 residues. The CDR3 DNA reads as TGCGCCAGCAGTGTCTGGGACAGCTCCTACGAGCAGTACTTC. The encoded protein is CASSVWDSSYEQYF.